These 21 T cell receptor beta chains came from one sample sequenced in a study of shared clonotypes between healthy human individuals. Sequencing was performed with immunoSEQ multiplex PCR; in TCRdb, only in-frame clones are kept and a portion is missing. The sample includes about 1.5 million clones, around 98% of them seen just once. Input material: naive CD4+ T cells sorted from blood. Subset: CD45RA+ positively selected. The receptor source for this set is a young man in good health.

The chain is built from TRBV6-6 and TRBJ2-3; D unresolved. V shed 5 bases and J shed 5 bases, with 17 bases lying between them. Germline V gene data show CDR1 as MNHNY and CDR2 as SVGAGI (reference sequence). The CDR3 is 15 amino acids. The CDR3 is CASSQVKQTGDTQYF. The CDR3 nucleotides read TGTGCCAGCAGTCAAGTCAAGCAAACGGGAGATACGCAGTATTTT.

This clone was seen only once. Written as DNA, the CDR3 is TGCAGCGTTGGCTACTGGGGTCAGGGTGCCTACGAGCAGTACTTC. It specifies CSVGYWGQGAYEQYF. The J gene is TRBJ2-7, the V gene TRBV29-1; possibly TRBD1 for D (5 bases). CDR1 and CDR2 (germline): SQVTM, ANQGSEA. V dropped 4 bases and J dropped 2 bases, with 18 bases sitting between them. The CDR3 runs 15 residues.

The chain combines TRBV15 with TRBJ2-6; D is perhaps TRBD1 (6 bases). Trimming cost V 2 bases and J 2 bases, with 10 bases left between them. This CDR3 has 16 amino acids. CDR1 LNHNV and CDR2 YYDKDF come from the germline V gene (reference sequence). For the CDR3, the DNA is TGTGCCACCAGCAGACCGGGACAAGCTGGGGCCAACGTCCTGACTTTC. It yields the protein CATSRPGQAGANVLTF. Together with reference TRBV15 and TRBJ2-6, the CDR3 gives the full variable domain: DAMVIQNPRYQVTQFGKPVTLSCSQTLNHNVMYWYQQKSSQAPKLLFHYYDKDFNNEADTPDNFQSRRPNTSFCFLDIRSPGLGDTAMYLCATSRPGQAGANVLTFGAGSRLTVL.

The chain couples TRBV9 to TRBJ2-2, with D possibly matching TRBD1 (6 bases). CDR1 and CDR2 from the germline V gene are SGDLS and YYNGEE. This CDR3 has 15 amino acids. V lost 1 base and J lost 3, with 10 bases in between. For the CDR3, the DNA is TGTGCCAGCAGCGTACAGGGGTTGGACACCGGGGAGCTGTTTTTT. Protein: CASSVQGLDTGELFF.

V gene TRBV7-2 combines with J gene TRBJ2-5, with D tentatively TRBD2 (5 bases). This CDR3 is built from 14 residues. Germline CDR1 and CDR2: SGHTA and FQGNSA. The V and J ends lost 5 bases and 7 bases respectively, with 17 bases between them. The CDR3 loop reads CASSPGVVGGTQYF. CDR3 coding DNA: TGTGCCAGCAGCCCCGGGGTGGTGGGTGGGACCCAGTACTTC.

The J gene is TRBJ2-1, the V gene TRBV9, with TRBD2 as a possible D gene (5 bases). CDR1 is SGDLS, CDR2 YYNGEE, per germline. Trimming left V 4 bases short and J 0 bases short, with 14 bases between. This CDR3 has 16 residues. The CDR3 is CASSPIATSSYNEQFF. CDR3 bases: TGTGCCAGCAGCCCAATAGCGACAAGCTCCTACAATGAGCAGTTCTTC.

The genes are TRBV15 and TRBJ2-5; perhaps TRBD1 as D (5 bases). In germline, CDR1 is LNHNV, CDR2 YYDKDF (reference sequence). The CDR3 is made up of 15 amino acids. Between the trimmed V and J ends, which lost 1 base and 2 bases, there was a span of 11 bases. CDR3 protein: CATSRGGSSQETQYF. DNA of the CDR3: TGTGCCACCAGCAGAGGGGGCTCAAGTCAAGAGACCCAGTACTTC.

This clone was picked up one time. V and J are TRBV10-3 and TRBJ1-4; a weak D match, TRBD1 (5 bases). V was clipped by 3 bases and J by 4 bases, with 9 bases between them. The length of the CDR3 is 14 residues. Germline CDR1 is ENHRY and CDR2 is SYGVKD. CDR3: CAISDEGRNEKLFF. DNA for the CDR3: TGTGCCATCAGTGACGAGGGACGTAATGAAAAACTGTTTTTT.

On this clone itself: Other nucleotide sequences in the sample specify the same CDR3. CDR3 amino acids: CASSLAGGADTQYF. The CDR3 DNA sequence: TGTGCCAGCAGCTTGGCGGGAGGTGCAGATACGCAGTATTTT. V usage is TRBV7-2 and J usage is TRBJ2-3; 8 positions match TRBD2. The germline V gene has CDR1 SGHTA and CDR2 FQGNSA. CDR3 size: 14 residues. Germline trimming cut 3 bases from V and 4 bases from J; bases unmatched to any gene: 3.

V usage is TRBV5-1 and J usage is TRBJ2-5; 11 nucleotides agree with TRBD1. Germline V gives CDR1 SGHRS, CDR2 YFSETQ. J gave up 1 base and V 4 bases, and 3 bases lay outside the gene matches. The CDR3 runs to 15 residues. Written as DNA, the CDR3 is TGCGCCAGCAGCACCGGGACAGGGGGCCAAGAGACCCAGTACTTC. Translation: CASSTGTGGQETQYF.

This sequence joins TRBV5-1 and TRBJ2-2; a weak D match, TRBD2 (6 bases). V was clipped by 2 bases and J by 4 bases, with 9 bases between them. Germline V lookup: CDR1 SGHRS, CDR2 YFSETQ. This CDR3 spans 14 amino acids. This CDR3 is CASSFAGGTGELFF. Written as DNA, the CDR3 is TGCGCCAGCAGCTTCGCCGGGGGCACCGGGGAGCTGTTTTTT.

The chain carries TRBV4-2 and TRBJ2-3, with 9 bases fitting TRBD2. The CDR3 length is 16 residues. Germline V lookup: CDR1 LGHNA, CDR2 YNFKEQ. V lost 4 bases and J lost 4; bases outside the gene matches: 9. The DNA for the CDR3 is TGTGCCAGCAGCCTGTCGGCCGGCGGGAGGGCAGATACGCAGTATTTT. Amino acid sequence: CASSLSAGGRADTQYF.

The V gene is TRBV5-1, the J gene TRBJ2-3; D is unresolved. V lost 2 bases to trimming and J lost 5 bases, with 18 bases between them. CDR1 is SGHRS and CDR2 is YFSETQ in the germline V gene. This CDR3 has 16 amino acids. CDR3 bases: TGCGCCAGCAGCTTTGGAAGCAGAGGCTTGGGAGATACGCAGTATTTT. Translated, it gives CASSFGSRGLGDTQYF.

V usage is TRBV5-1 and J usage is TRBJ2-3, with 8 bases matching TRBD2. Germline CDR1 and CDR2: SGHRS and YFSETQ. J gave up 4 bases and V 4 bases, and 17 bases lay outside the gene matches. The CDR3 length is 18 residues. In DNA form, the CDR3 reads TGCGCCAGCAGCCGCCCCCAAGCGGCGGGAGGATACCCAGATACGCAGTATTTT. Protein: CASSRPQAAGGYPDTQYF.

CDR3 sequence: CASSRTGVRYGYTF. CDR3 coding DNA: TGTGCCAGCAGCCGTACAGGGGTGAGGTATGGCTACACCTTC. V is TRBV7-2 and J is TRBJ1-2; 7 bases line up with TRBD1. Germline V gives CDR1 SGHTA, CDR2 FQGNSA. Germline trimming cut 5 bases from V and 5 bases from J; bases unmatched to any gene: 8. The CDR3 spans 14 residues.

The rearrangement uses TRBV5-4 and TRBJ2-5, with 11 nucleotides matching TRBD2. With 4 bases clipped from V and 4 bases from J, the junction kept 9 bases outside the gene matches. The CDR3 runs to 16 residues. CDR1 and CDR2 (germline): SGHNT, YYREEE (reference sequence). CDR3 sequence reads: CASSPLAGESRETQYF. The DNA of the CDR3 is TGTGCCAGCAGCCCACTAGCGGGAGAGAGCAGAGAGACCCAGTACTTC.

In regard to this clone: Other DNA sequences in this sample translate to the same CDR3. The V call is TRBV12-5, the J call TRBJ2-3, with a tentative D call TRBD2 (5 bases). CDR1 and CDR2 (germline): LGHNT, FRNRAP. Trimming pared 5 bases from V and 0 bases from J, leaving 9 bases between. This CDR3 region has 14 residues. The CDR3 DNA reads as TGTGCTAGTGGTCCTGGACTGAGCACAGATACGCAGTATTTT. It specifies CASGPGLSTDTQYF.

CDR3 region: CASSVATGGEETQYF. Here the CDR3 DNA reads TGTGCCAGCAGCGTAGCTACGGGAGGGGAAGAGACCCAGTACTTC. The V gene is TRBV9, the J gene TRBJ2-5; 8 nucleotides align to TRBD2. The germline V gene has CDR1 SGDLS and CDR2 YYNGEE. V lost 0 bases and J lost 3; bases outside the gene matches: 4. The CDR3 has 15 amino acids.

This chain joins TRBV15 and TRBJ2-7; TRBD1 or TRBD2 may be the D gene (6 bases each). The CDR3 covers 15 residues. Germline assignment: CDR1 LNHNV and CDR2 YYDKDF (reference sequence). Trimming shortened V by 2 bases and J by 0 bases, and 11 bases separated the two germline ends. In DNA form, the CDR3 reads TGTGCCACCAGCAGATCGGGGGCGATCTCCTACGAGCAGTACTTC. It is translated as CATSRSGAISYEQYF.

V usage is TRBV6-5 and J usage is TRBJ1-2; D remains ambiguous. Germline V lookup: CDR1 MNHEY, CDR2 SVGAGI. The CDR3 loop spans 12 amino acids. The V end lost 5 bases, the J end lost 5 bases, and 9 bases lay between the germline ends. The CDR3 DNA reads as TGTGCCAGCAGTCGGGCTCCTTATGGCTACACCTTC. Residues: CASSRAPYGYTF.

This chain joins TRBV7-2 and TRBJ1-5; 8 nucleotides agree with TRBD1. The CDR3 is made up of 14 amino acids. CDR1 is SGHTA and CDR2 is FQGNSA in the germline V gene. The J segment lost 6 bases and the V segment lost 5 bases, leaving 6 bases of the junction unmatched. In nucleotides, the CDR3 is TGTGCCAGCAGCGAAGGACAGGGAACTCAGCCCCAGCATTTT. It translates to CASSEGQGTQPQHF.